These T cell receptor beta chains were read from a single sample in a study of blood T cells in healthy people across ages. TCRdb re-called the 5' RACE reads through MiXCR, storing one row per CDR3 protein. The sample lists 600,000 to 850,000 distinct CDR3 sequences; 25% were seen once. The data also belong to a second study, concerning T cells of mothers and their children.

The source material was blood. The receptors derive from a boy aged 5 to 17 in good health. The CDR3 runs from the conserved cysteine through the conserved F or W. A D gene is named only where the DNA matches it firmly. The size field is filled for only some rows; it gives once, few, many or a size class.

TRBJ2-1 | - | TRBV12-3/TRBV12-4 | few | CASSPPRGGGTDEQFF | TGTGCCAGCAGTCCGCCCCGGGGCGGGGGGACAGATGAGCAGTTCTTC
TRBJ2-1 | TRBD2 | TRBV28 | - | CASRQTSGRSTYNEQFF | TGTGCCAGCAGGCAGACTAGCGGGAGAAGTACCTACAATGAGCAGTTCTTC
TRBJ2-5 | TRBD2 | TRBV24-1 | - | CATSARGLAETQYF | TGTGCCACCAGTGCTCGAGGACTAGCAGAGACCCAGTACTTC
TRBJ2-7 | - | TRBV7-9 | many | CASSLTTYEQYF | TGTGCCAGCAGCTTAACAACCTACGAGCAGTACTTC
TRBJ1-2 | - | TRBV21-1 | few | CASSGQDRARNYGYTF | TGTGCCAGCAGCGGTCAGGACAGGGCCAGGAACTATGGCTACACCTTC
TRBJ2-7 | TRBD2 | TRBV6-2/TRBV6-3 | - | CASSPPGLAYSYEQHF | TGTGCCAGCAGTCCTCCGGGACTAGCGTACTCCTACGAGCAGCACTTC
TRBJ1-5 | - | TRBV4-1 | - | CASSQVAGVQPQHF | TGCGCCAGCAGCCAAGTCGCGGGGGTTCAGCCCCAGCATTTT
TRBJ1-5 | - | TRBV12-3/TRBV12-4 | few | CASSLSVDQPQHF | TGTGCCAGCAGTTTATCGGTGGATCAGCCCCAGCATTTT
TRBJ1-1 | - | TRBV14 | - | CASSHLGRTLDTEAFF | TGTGCCAGCAGCCATCTAGGCCGGACATTGGACACTGAAGCTTTCTTT
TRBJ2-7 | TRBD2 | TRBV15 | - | CATSSFGLQRDYEQYF | TGTGCCACCAGCAGCTTCGGCCTCCAGCGGGACTACGAGCAGTACTTC
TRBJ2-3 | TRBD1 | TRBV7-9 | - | CASSSRDRSTDTQYF | TGTGCCAGCAGCTCCCGGGACAGGAGCACAGATACGCAGTATTTT
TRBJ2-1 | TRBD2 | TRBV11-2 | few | CASTRSGLERAEQFF | TGTGCCAGCACCCGATCGGGACTAGAGAGGGCTGAGCAGTTCTTC
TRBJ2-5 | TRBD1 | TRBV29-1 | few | CSVHRGQETQYF | TGCAGCGTTCACAGGGGGCAAGAGACCCAGTACTTC
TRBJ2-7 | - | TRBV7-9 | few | CASSPRSPGAESYEQYF | TGTGCCAGCAGCCCCCGGTCCCCGGGGGCAGAGTCCTACGAGCAGTACTTC
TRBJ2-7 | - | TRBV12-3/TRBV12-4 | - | CASSFGNYEQYF | TGTGCCAGCAGTTTTGGCAACTACGAGCAGTACTTC
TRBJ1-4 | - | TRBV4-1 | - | CASSRNEGRGEKLFF | TGCGCCAGCAGCCGTAATGAGGGGCGAGGAGAAAAACTGTTTTTT
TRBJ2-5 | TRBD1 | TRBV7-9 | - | CASILGTGHETQYF | TGTGCCAGCATCCTCGGGACAGGGCACGAGACCCAGTACTTC
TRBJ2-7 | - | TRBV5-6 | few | CASSLLLFTGEQYF | TGTGCCAGCAGCTTGTTACTATTCACAGGCGAGCAGTACTTC
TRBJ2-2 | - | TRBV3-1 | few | CASSQERFGHTGELFF | TGTGCCAGCAGCCAAGAAAGGTTCGGGCACACCGGGGAGCTGTTTTTT
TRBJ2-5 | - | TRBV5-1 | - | CASSLTGPAPETQYF | TGCGCCAGCAGCTTGACTGGACCGGCTCCAGAGACCCAGTACTTC
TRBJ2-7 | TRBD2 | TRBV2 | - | CASRTRLSYEQYF | TGTGCCAGTCGGACTAGGTTGTCCTACGAGCAGTACTTC
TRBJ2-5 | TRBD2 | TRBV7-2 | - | CASSLLGAGIQETQYF | TGTGCCAGCAGCTTACTGGGAGCGGGAATACAAGAGACTCAGTACTTC
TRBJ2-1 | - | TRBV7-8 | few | CASSLELNNEQFF | TGTGCTAGCAGCTTAGAATTAAACAATGAGCAGTTCTTC
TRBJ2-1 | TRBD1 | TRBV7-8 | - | CASSGTGSSSYNEQFF | TGTGCCAGCAGCGGGACAGGAAGTAGCTCCTACAATGAGCAGTTCTTC
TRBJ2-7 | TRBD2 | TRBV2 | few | CASSEQTSGIGEQYF | TGTGCCAGCAGTGAACAAACTAGCGGGATAGGCGAGCAGTACTTC
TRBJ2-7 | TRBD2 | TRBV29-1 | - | CSVGGGSAYEQYF | TGCAGCGTTGGGGGAGGGTCGGCCTACGAGCAGTACTTC
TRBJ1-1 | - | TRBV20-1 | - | CSAPTPTTEAFF | TGCAGTGCTCCTACGCCGACAACTGAAGCTTTCTTT
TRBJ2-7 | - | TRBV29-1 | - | CSVEETSLNEQYF | TGCAGCGTTGAAGAAACTAGCTTGAACGAGCAGTACTTC
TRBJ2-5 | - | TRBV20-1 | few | CSARSPTVEETQYF | TGCAGTGCTAGAAGCCCGACAGTCGAAGAGACCCAGTACTTC
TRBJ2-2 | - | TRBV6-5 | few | CASRPVPEGGELFF | TGTGCCAGCAGACCAGTCCCGGAGGGCGGGGAGCTGTTTTTT
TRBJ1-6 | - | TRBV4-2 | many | CASSQAAHSPLHF | TGTGCCAGCAGCCAAGCGGCCCATTCACCCCTCCACTTT
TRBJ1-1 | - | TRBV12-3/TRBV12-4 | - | CASSPTGGTGAFF | TGTGCCAGCAGTCCCACCGGGGGAACTGGAGCTTTCTTT
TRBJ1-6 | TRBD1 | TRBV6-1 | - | CASSEYRGGLHF | TGTGCCAGCAGTGAATACAGGGGTGGGCTCCACTTT
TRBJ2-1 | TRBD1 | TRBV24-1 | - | CATSDSGTGFFEQFF | TGTGCCACCAGTGACTCCGGGACAGGGTTTTTTGAGCAGTTCTTC
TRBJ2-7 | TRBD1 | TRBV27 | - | CASSPIGTGSYEQYF | TGTGCCAGCAGTCCGATCGGGACAGGGTCATACGAGCAGTACTTC
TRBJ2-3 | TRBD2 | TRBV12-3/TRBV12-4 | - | CASTLGAGGYNTQYF | TGTGCCAGTACCCTGGGAGCGGGAGGTTATAATACGCAGTATTTT
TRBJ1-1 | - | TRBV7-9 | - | CASSYRGGPNTEAFF | TGTGCCAGCAGCTATCGGGGAGGACCTAACACTGAAGCTTTCTTT
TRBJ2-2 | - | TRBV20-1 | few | CSASGTPNTGELFF | TGCAGTGCTTCCGGGACACCAAACACCGGGGAGCTGTTTTTT
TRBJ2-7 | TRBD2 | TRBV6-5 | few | CASSYSREAGVVYEQYF | TGTGCCAGCAGTTACTCGCGTGAAGCGGGAGTAGTATACGAGCAGTACTTC
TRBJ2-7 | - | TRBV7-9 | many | CASSETGSYEQYF | TGTGCCAGCAGTGAAACAGGCTCCTACGAGCAGTACTTC
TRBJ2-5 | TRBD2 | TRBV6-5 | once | CASSISGGPRETQYF | TGTGCCAGCAGTATTAGCGGGGGACCTCGGGAGACCCAGTACTTC
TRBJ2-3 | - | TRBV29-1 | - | CSVLIWVSGVITDTQYF | TGCAGCGTTTTGATATGGGTTTCGGGTGTTATCACAGATACGCAGTATTTT
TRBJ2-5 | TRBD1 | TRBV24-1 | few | CATSDPGQGMKTQYF | TGTGCCACCAGTGATCCCGGACAGGGTATGAAGACCCAGTACTTC